The rows below give T cell receptor beta chains drawn from one sample of a study of spatial heterogeneity in lung cancer. TCRdb reprocessed the 5' RACE reads with MiXCR, giving one entry per CDR3 protein. The table has about 11,000 distinct CDR3 sequences, about 5.5% seen once. The specimen was lung tumor tissue, collected at surgery. The receptors derive from a male donor with early-stage non-small cell lung cancer. Both conserved end residues are part of each CDR3. The D gene is left open where the match is weak. Size is stated for part of the rows, as once, few or many counts, or as a class when the clone is expanded.

j_call	clone_size	v_call	d_call	cdr3_aa	cdr3_nt
TRBJ2-3	medium-sized	TRBV6-5	-	CASRGGYSDTQYF	TGTGCCAGCAGGGGAGGTTATTCAGATACGCAGTATTTT
TRBJ1-3	many	TRBV7-6	-	CASSLPWSNTIYF	TGTGCCAGCAGCCTTCCCTGGAGTAACACCATATATTTT
TRBJ2-7	many	TRBV27	TRBD2	CASMETSGDTYEQYF	TGTGCCAGCATGGAGACTAGCGGAGACACCTACGAGCAGTACTTC
TRBJ2-1	medium-sized	TRBV5-6	-	CASSLGVADRSYNEQFF	TGTGCCAGCAGCTTGGGAGTGGCGGATCGGAGCTACAATGAGCAGTTCTTC
TRBJ1-5	many	TRBV24-1	TRBD1	CATSGNAKGQSNQPQHF	TGTGCCACCAGTGGCAATGCGAAGGGACAGTCCAATCAGCCCCAGCATTTT
TRBJ1-5	few	TRBV4-2	-	CASSPQGNQPQHF	TGTGCCAGCAGCCCACAGGGCAATCAGCCCCAGCATTTT
TRBJ2-2	few	TRBV6-1	TRBD1	CASSGPPGQGFLSGGELFF	TGTGCCAGCAGTGGGCCTCCCGGACAGGGTTTCTTGTCTGGCGGGGAGCTGTTTTTT
TRBJ2-7	few	TRBV29-1	-	CSVGGGYEQYF	TGCAGCGTTGGCGGAGGCTACGAGCAGTACTTC
TRBJ2-7	medium-sized	TRBV29-1	TRBD1	CSVLGQGAYEQYF	TGCAGCGTTCTTGGACAGGGTGCCTACGAGCAGTACTTC
TRBJ2-5	many	TRBV20-1	-	CSAGGVRVGTQYF	TGCAGTGCGGGGGGTGTGCGGGTAGGGACCCAGTACTTC
TRBJ2-7	many	TRBV4-1	TRBD1	CASSPRGMQEQYF	TGCGCCAGCAGCCCCAGGGGGATGCAGGAGCAGTACTTC
TRBJ2-5	many	TRBV5-6	-	CASSFWTRKETQYF	TGTGCCAGCAGCTTCTGGACCCGGAAAGAGACCCAGTACTTC
TRBJ1-1	many	TRBV11-2	-	CASSTGLRTEAFF	TGTGCCAGCAGTACGGGGCTGCGGACTGAAGCTTTCTTT
TRBJ2-3	few	TRBV6-6	TRBD1	CASSYRTGSSTDTQYF	TGTGCCAGCAGTTACCGGACAGGTTCTAGCACAGATACGCAGTATTTT
TRBJ1-5	many	TRBV6-6	TRBD1	CASTQQGQLQPQHF	TGTGCCAGCACCCAACAGGGGCAATTGCAGCCCCAGCATTTT
TRBJ1-6	many	TRBV2	-	CASKFWTDNSPLHF	TGTGCCAGCAAATTTTGGACAGATAATTCACCCCTCCACTTT
TRBJ1-4	many	TRBV9	TRBD1	CASSGQGKTNEKLFF	TGTGCCAGCAGCGGACAGGGGAAAACTAATGAAAAACTGTTTTTT
TRBJ1-5	-	TRBV28	-	CASSSVRPQHF	TGTGCCAGCAGTTCCGTACGGCCCCAGCATTTT